The sequence of this TCR beta chain was determined in a study of blood T cell repertoires in COVID-19. Clones were sequenced by immunoSEQ multiplex PCR, and TCRdb holds only the in-frame ones, with some missing. The sample contains approximately 180,000 clones, about 87% of which appear only once. The table lists this clone with a count of one. The source of this sequence is a man aged 35 to 55 with active or convalescent COVID-19. Sequences were obtained from peripheral blood.

CDR3 region: CASAGQGNQPQHF. In DNA form, the CDR3 reads TGTGCCAGCGCGGGACAGGGTAACCAGCCCCAGCATTTT. This sequence joins TRBV6-5 and TRBJ1-5, with TRBD1 matching over 9 bases. The CDR3 spans 13 residues. Germline assignment: CDR1 MNHEY and CDR2 SVGAGI. Trimming took 8 bases from V and 7 from J; bases not matched to a gene: 6.